The clone carrying this T cell receptor beta chain was picked up a small number of times. The antigen is not known. This sample stems from a study of T cells in Graves' hyperthyroidism and ophthalmopathy. Study results and limitations: Ophthalmopathy was told apart from stable hyperthyroidism by a 13 V-J model. Blood held most thyroid clonotypes expanded above 0.001 frequency.

RNA transcripts provided the source from which TCR beta CDR3 regions were amplified. Using the HTBI primer set, a first-round RT-PCR was run on the TCR CDR3. TCRdb reprocessed the multiplex PCR reads with MiXCR, giving one entry per CDR3 protein. Of 350,000 to 400,000 distinct CDR3 sequences in the sample, 14% were seen once. From germline, CDR1 is SGHRS and CDR2 YFSETQ. CDR3 length: 15 amino acids. V lost 5 bases to trimming and J lost 4 bases; unmatched junction nucleotides: 11. This TCR was recovered from a woman aged 55-69 years with Graves' hyperthyroidism. V gene TRBV5-1 combines with J gene TRBJ1-2; TRBD1 aligns across 7 bases. Sample: blood. CDR3: CASRSFGDRAYGYTF. The CDR3 DNA follows: TGCGCCAGCAGGAGTTTCGGCGACAGGGCCTATGGCTACACCTTC.